This T cell receptor beta chain appears in the sequencing data of a study of blood T cells in healthy people across ages. Study results and caveats: One million T cells yielded diversity estimates that were considered underestimates.

CDR1 is SGHAT, CDR2 FQNNGV, per germline. The CDR3 runs 14 residues. V lost 5 bases and J lost 0, with 10 bases in between. Combining a sample-barcoded 5' primer with a J-beta primer mix, a second PCR ran for roughly 7 to 12 cycles. TCRdb reanalysed the 5' RACE reads using MiXCR and keeps one entry per CDR3 protein. Counted here are about 1.4 million distinct CDR3 sequences, approximately 63% occurring once; the ten biggest clones make up 6.7%. A word on this clonotype: The antigen remains unidentified.

Donors each provided roughly 9.6 milliliters of peripheral blood. PBMCs were isolated at a quantity of at least 6 million per sample. This sequence originates from a man aged 18 to 30 in good health. What was sequenced was blood. The chain is built from TRBV11-2 and TRBJ2-5, with a possible D match to TRBD2 (6 bases). CDR3 loop: CASSLRDYQETQYF. In DNA form, the CDR3 reads TGTGCCAGCAGCCTCCGGGACTACCAAGAGACCCAGTACTTC.